This is a list of T cell receptor beta chains from one sample in a study of cytomegalovirus exposure and HLA in healthy donors. Here immunoSEQ multiplex PCR was the method, and the copy in TCRdb shows in-frame clones only, minus some. This table holds under 200,000 clones. The sequenced material came from PBMCs. These receptors were obtained from a man aged 30 to 39 in good health and CMV-seronegative. Each CDR3 is given with its conserved first and last residue. A D gene is named only where the DNA matches it firmly.

>TRBV28|TRBD1|TRBJ1-2|16
CASREFGTGDNYGYTF
TGTGCCAGCAGGGAGTTCGGGACAGGGGACAACTATGGCTACACCTTC
>TRBV30|.|TRBJ2-7|13
CAWRGLGTYEQYF
TGTGCCTGGAGGGGGCTTGGGACCTACGAGCAGTACTTC
>TRBV2|.|TRBJ1-6|12
CASRQYNSPLHF
TGTGCCAGCCGACAGTATAATTCACCCCTCCACTTT
>TRBV9|TRBD2|TRBJ2-5|16
CASSVLAGGNQETQYF
TGTGCCAGCAGCGTACTTGCGGGAGGGAACCAAGAGACCCAGTACTTC
>TRBV2|.|TRBJ2-1|12
CAIRTPHNEQFF
TGTGCCATCCGGACACCCCACAATGAGCAGTTCTTC
>TRBV2|TRBD1|TRBJ2-2|14
CASRRTGGTGELFF
TGTGCCAGCAGGAGGACAGGGGGGACCGGGGAGCTGTTTTTT
>TRBV6-1|.|TRBJ2-5|16
CASSEGGVSLGETQYF
TGTGCCAGCAGTGAAGGGGGGGTCAGCCTGGGGGAGACCCAGTACTTC
>TRBV19|TRBD1|TRBJ2-7|14
CASSSGTGPYEQYF
TGTGCCAGTAGTAGTGGGACAGGGCCCTACGAGCAGTACTTC
>TRBV10-3|.|TRBJ1-2|14
CAISANSPNYGYTF
TGTGCCATCAGTGCCAACAGCCCTAACTATGGCTACACCTTC
>TRBV7-9|.|TRBJ1-1|13
CASSFDEGTEAFF
TGTGCCAGCAGCTTCGATGAGGGCACTGAAGCTTTCTTT
>TRBV2|TRBD1|TRBJ2-7|12
CACRQGGMGQYF
TGTGCCTGCCGACAGGGTGGTATGGGGCAGTACTTC
>TRBV7-2|TRBD1|TRBJ1-2|17
CASSLSVGGGDFGGYTF
TGTGCCAGCAGCTTATCTGTAGGAGGGGGCGATTTTGGTGGCTACACCTTC
>TRBV25-1|TRBD2|TRBJ2-1|17
CASSEWEGSSRGDEQFF
TGTGCCAGCAGTGAATGGGAGGGGTCCTCGCGGGGGGATGAGCAGTTCTTC
>TRBV7-9|.|TRBJ2-2|15
CASSFGGGSSGELFF
TGTGCCAGCAGCTTTGGGGGCGGGAGTTCCGGGGAGCTGTTTTTT
>TRBV30|.|TRBJ2-3|13
CAWSVLRADTQYF
TGTGCCTGGAGTGTACTTCGCGCAGATACGCAGTATTTT
>TRBV5-1|.|TRBJ2-4|17
CASSSSEGVGPKNIQYF
TGCGCCAGCAGCTCTAGCGAAGGAGTGGGACCCAAAAACATTCAGTACTTC
>TRBV27|.|TRBJ1-5|14
CASSLFYSNQPQHF
TGTGCCAGCAGTTTATTCTATAGCAATCAGCCCCAGCATTTT
>TRBV27|.|TRBJ1-2|16
CASSLVGGQGNYGYTF
TGTGCCAGCAGCCTTGTCGGGGGGCAAGGTAACTATGGCTACACCTTC
>TRBV28|TRBD1|TRBJ1-3|15
CASRATGGGGNTIYF
TGTGCCAGCAGGGCCACAGGGGGCGGTGGAAACACCATATATTTT
>TRBV10-3|TRBD2|TRBJ2-1|14
CAISVAGTYNEQFF
TGTGCCATCAGTGTAGCGGGGACGTACAATGAGCAGTTCTTC
>TRBV28|TRBD1|TRBJ1-3|16
CASSLPGQGTGNTIYF
TGTGCCAGCAGCCTCCCGGGACAGGGAACGGGAAACACCATATATTTT
>TRBV11-1|.|TRBJ2-7|15
CASSSSAFRGYEQYF
TGTGCCAGCAGCTCCAGCGCGTTCAGGGGATACGAGCAGTACTTC
>TRBV4-1|TRBD1|TRBJ1-5|17
CASSQDKIGRGNQPQHF
TGCGCCAGCAGCCAAGATAAGATCGGCAGGGGGAATCAGCCCCAGCATTTT
>TRBV5-8|.|TRBJ2-1|15
CASSLGGYGNNEQFF
TGTGCCAGCAGCTTGGGAGGGTATGGTAACAATGAGCAGTTCTTC
>TRBV27|.|TRBJ2-4|18
CASSPGGTAAGAKNIQYF
TGTGCCAGCAGCCCCGGCGGGACAGCCGCGGGAGCCAAAAACATTCAGTACTTC
>TRBV27|.|TRBJ2-7|13
CASSLSPVHEQYF
TGTGCCAGCAGTTTATCGCCAGTGCACGAGCAGTACTTC
>TRBV11-2|TRBD2|TRBJ2-2|15
CGTSGSSVDTGELFF
TGTGGGACTAGCGGGAGTAGTGTCGACACCGGGGAGCTGTTTTTT
>TRBV14|.|TRBJ1-2|17
CASSPLLPAPRNYGYTF
TGTGCCAGCAGCCCCCTACTCCCGGCCCCTAGAAACTATGGCTACACCTTC
>TRBV19|TRBD1|TRBJ1-4|16
CASSSIDRGQDEKLFF
TGTGCCAGTAGTAGCATCGACAGGGGACAGGATGAAAAACTGTTTTTT
>TRBV27|TRBD2|TRBJ2-3|16
CASSWTSGIQPATQYF
TGTGCCAGCAGTTGGACTAGCGGGATACAGCCCGCTACGCAGTATTTT
>TRBV7-8|TRBD2|TRBJ2-1|17
CASSRGLAGFSYNEQFF
TGTGCCAGCAGCCGGGGACTAGCGGGCTTCTCCTACAATGAGCAGTTCTTC
>TRBV5-1|.|TRBJ2-7|14
CASSLATNRYEQYF
TGCGCCAGCAGCTTGGCGACTAATCGGTACGAGCAGTACTTC
>TRBV5-5|.|TRBJ2-2|14
CASSSAGQTGELFF
TGTGCCAGCAGCTCAGCGGGACAAACCGGGGAGCTGTTTTTT
>TRBV6-1|.|TRBJ2-5|18
CASSGQGHGLGGQETQYF
TGTGCCAGCAGTGGGCAGGGCCACGGGTTAGGTGGCCAAGAGACCCAGTACTTC
>TRBV11-2|TRBD1|TRBJ1-4|15
CASSARQGENEKLFF
TGTGCCAGCAGCGCTAGACAGGGAGAGAATGAAAAACTGTTTTTT
>TRBV29-1|TRBD1|TRBJ2-5|11
CSALKRDRQYF
TGCAGCGCCCTCAAAAGGGACAGGCAGTACTTC
>TRBV28|.|TRBJ1-3|14
CASKRAGGRDTIYF
TGTGCCAGCAAACGCGCCGGGGGTAGGGACACCATATATTTT
>TRBV5-4|TRBD1|TRBJ2-5|15
CASSFSQGLRSGQYF
TGTGCCAGCAGCTTCTCACAGGGGTTACGCTCGGGGCAGTACTTC
>TRBV29-1|.|TRBJ2-1|11
CSVNYFYEQFF
TGCAGCGTTAACTACTTCTATGAGCAGTTCTTC
>TRBV6-1|.|TRBJ1-1|15
CASKKTTGFISEAFF
TGTGCCAGCAAAAAAACGACAGGTTTTATAAGCGAGGCTTTCTTT
>TRBV10-1|TRBD1|TRBJ1-4|14
CASSRDSANEKLFF
TGCGCCAGCAGCCGGGACAGCGCAAATGAAAAACTGTTTTTT
>TRBV2|TRBD2|TRBJ2-1|14
CASRAGLAYNEQFF
TGTGCTTCCCGGGCGGGACTAGCATACAATGAGCAGTTCTTC
>TRBV5-4|TRBD1|TRBJ2-5|17
CASSSSKGSGGLETQYF
TGTGCCAGCAGCTCATCTAAAGGTTCAGGGGGCTTGGAGACCCAGTACTTC
>TRBV10-1|.|TRBJ2-7|15
CASRETEFGAFEQYF
TGCGCCAGCAGGGAGACAGAATTTGGGGCCTTCGAGCAGTACTTC
>TRBV5-1|TRBD1|TRBJ2-5|15
CASSRQGASGETQYF
TGCGCCAGCAGCCGACAGGGGGCCAGTGGGGAGACCCAGTACTTC
>TRBV9|.|TRBJ2-2|15
CASSVGGGILGELFF
TGTGCCAGCAGCGTAGGGGGCGGGATTCTCGGGGAGCTGTTTTTT
>TRBV7-8|.|TRBJ2-7|15
CASSLEGAPSYEQYF
TGTGCCAGCAGCTTAGAAGGGGCCCCCTCCTACGAGCAGTACTTC
>TRBV6-6|TRBD2|TRBJ2-1|13
CASSIGTSHEQFF
TGTGCCAGCAGTATTGGGACTAGCCATGAGCAGTTCTTC
>TRBV9|.|TRBJ1-1|14
CASSVVEMNTEAFF
TGTGCCAGCAGCGTAGTGGAGATGAACACTGAAGCTTTCTTT
>TRBV7-9|TRBD1|TRBJ1-1|13
CASSSGTASPAFF
TGTGCCAGCAGCTCCGGGACAGCATCGCCAGCTTTCTTT